This T cell receptor beta chain came from a study of cytomegalovirus exposure and HLA in healthy donors. Remarks on this clone: What it recognizes is unknown.

Data came from immunoSEQ multiplex PCR; TCRdb stores just in-frame clones and leaves some out. This table holds roughly 260,000 clones, about 90% found once. The CDR3 is made up of 14 amino acids. V was pared by 6 bases and J by 5 bases, with 13 bases between. Looked up from germline, CDR1 is MNHNY and CDR2 is SVGAGI (reference sequence). Study-level findings and limits: The study recorded 150 to 200 TCR beta chains that were cytomegalovirus-associated. Later, an analysis found that TCR clusters from the first cohort tended to co-occur in the 120 or so validation repertoires.

Specimen: PBMCs. The V call is TRBV6-6, the J call TRBJ2-2; tentatively, D is TRBD1 (6 bases). The clonotype comes from a woman aged 18-29 years in good health and CMV-seronegative. DNA for the CDR3: TGTGCCAGCAGGCTCACAGGGTATACCGGGGAGCTGTTTTTT. It specifies CASRLTGYTGELFF.